This T cell receptor beta chain came from a study of T-cell reconstitution after alpha-beta-depleted transplantation in children. Construction of the TCRbeta library involved unique molecular identifiers. A single record per CDR3 protein comes from TCRdb applying MiXCR to the PCR reads. This table holds around 480,000 distinct CDR3 sequences, 30% to 35% found once. Between the trimmed V and J ends, which lost 3 bases and 0 bases, there was a span of 12 bases. CDR3 length: 16 residues. CDR1 and CDR2 from the germline V gene are LGHNA and YSLEER. This clonotype was detected a few times. The material was PBMCs from the stem cell graft donor, obtained from the stem cell graft. The chain recombines TRBV4-3 with TRBJ2-4, with D unclear. The clonotype was recovered from a human donor who donated a stem cell graft to a child with aplastic anemia. The CDR3 DNA reads as TGCGCCAGCAGCCAGGACCCCCCGAGAGCCAAAAACATTCAGTACTTC. It encodes CASSQDPPRAKNIQYF.